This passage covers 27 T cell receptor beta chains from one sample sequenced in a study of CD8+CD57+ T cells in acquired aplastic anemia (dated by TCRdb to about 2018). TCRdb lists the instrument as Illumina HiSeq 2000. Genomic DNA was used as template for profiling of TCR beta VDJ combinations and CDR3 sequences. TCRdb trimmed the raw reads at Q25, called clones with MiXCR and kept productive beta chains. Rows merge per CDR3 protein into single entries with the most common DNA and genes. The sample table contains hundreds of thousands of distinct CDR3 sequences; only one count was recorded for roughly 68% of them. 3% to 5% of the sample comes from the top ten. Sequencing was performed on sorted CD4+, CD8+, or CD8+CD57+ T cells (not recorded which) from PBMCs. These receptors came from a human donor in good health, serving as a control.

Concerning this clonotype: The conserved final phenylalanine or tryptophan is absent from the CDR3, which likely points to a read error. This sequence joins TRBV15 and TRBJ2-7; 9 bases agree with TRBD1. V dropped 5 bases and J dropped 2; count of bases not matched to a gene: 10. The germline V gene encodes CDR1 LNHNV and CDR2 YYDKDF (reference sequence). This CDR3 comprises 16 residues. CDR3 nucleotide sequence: TGTGCCACCAGCCGAGCGGACAGGGGATACCCCTACGAGCAGTACTCC. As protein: CATSRADRGYPYEQYS.

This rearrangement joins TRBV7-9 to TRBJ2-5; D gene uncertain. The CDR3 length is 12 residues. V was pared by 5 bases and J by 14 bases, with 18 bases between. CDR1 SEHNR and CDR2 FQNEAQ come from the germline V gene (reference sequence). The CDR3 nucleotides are TGTGCCAGCAGCCCAATGGTCAGGACCCCTTACTTC. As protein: CASSPMVRTPYF.

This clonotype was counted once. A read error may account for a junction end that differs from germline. This chain's CDR3 is CASSLHPTLAGQYF. Written as DNA, the CDR3 is TGTGCCAGCAGCCTGCATCCGACACTAGCGGGCCAGTACTTT. This chain connects TRBV7-9 to TRBJ1-6; D remains unclear. The CDR3 runs 14 residues. Germline CDR1 and CDR2: SEHNR and FQNEAQ (reference sequence).

The CDR3 sequence: CASSLPQPYEQYF. CDR3 coding DNA: TGCGCCAGCAGCCTCCCCCAACCCTACGAGCAGTACTTC. This sequence joins TRBV5-1 and TRBJ2-7; D is ambiguous. The germline V gene encodes CDR1 SGHRS and CDR2 YFSETQ. V dropped 4 bases and J dropped 2 bases, with 10 bases sitting between them. This CDR3 contains 13 residues.

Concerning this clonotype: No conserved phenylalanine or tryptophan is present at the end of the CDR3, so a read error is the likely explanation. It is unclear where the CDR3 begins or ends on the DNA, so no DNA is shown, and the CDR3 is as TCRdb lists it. The CDR3 protein is CASSSGGDGAGDY. V gene TRBV7-9 combines with J gene TRBJ2-7; the DNA was not compared with TRBD2, the D call given in the table. Per the germline V gene, CDR1 is SEHNR and CDR2 is FQNEAQ (reference sequence). 13 amino acids form the CDR3, both terminal residues included.

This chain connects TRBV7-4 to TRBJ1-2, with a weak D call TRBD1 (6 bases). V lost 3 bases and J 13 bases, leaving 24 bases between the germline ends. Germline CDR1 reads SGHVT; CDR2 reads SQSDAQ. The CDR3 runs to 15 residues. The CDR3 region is CASSFRPAPGAGGTF. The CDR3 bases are TGTGCCAGCAGCTTCAGACCCGCTCCGGGGGCGGGCGGCACCTTC.

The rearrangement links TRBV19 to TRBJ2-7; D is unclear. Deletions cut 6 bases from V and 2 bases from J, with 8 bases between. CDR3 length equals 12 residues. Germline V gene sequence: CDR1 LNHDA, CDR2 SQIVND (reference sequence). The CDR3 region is CASRGPTYEQYF. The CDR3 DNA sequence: TGTGCCAGTAGGGGCCCGACCTACGAGCAGTACTTC.

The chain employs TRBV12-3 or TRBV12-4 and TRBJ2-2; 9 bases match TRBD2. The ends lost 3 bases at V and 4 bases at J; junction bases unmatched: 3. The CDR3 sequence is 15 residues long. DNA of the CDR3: TGTGCCAGCAGTTTTAGCGGGGGCGGCACCGGGGAGCTGTTTTTT. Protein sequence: CASSFSGGGTGELFF.

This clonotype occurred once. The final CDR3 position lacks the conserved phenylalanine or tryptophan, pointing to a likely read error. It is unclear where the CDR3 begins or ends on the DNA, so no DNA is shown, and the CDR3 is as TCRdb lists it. CDR3 region: CASSVATTGGYTFGS. The chain combines TRBV9 with TRBJ2-5. CDR1 and CDR2 (germline): SGDLS, YYNGEE. Ends included, the CDR3 has 15 residues.

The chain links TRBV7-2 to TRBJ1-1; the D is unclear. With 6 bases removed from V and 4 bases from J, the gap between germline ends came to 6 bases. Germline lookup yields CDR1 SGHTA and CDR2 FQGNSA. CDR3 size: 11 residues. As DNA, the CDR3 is TGTGCCAGCAGGTTTGCCACTGAAGCTTTCTTT. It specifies CASRFATEAFF.

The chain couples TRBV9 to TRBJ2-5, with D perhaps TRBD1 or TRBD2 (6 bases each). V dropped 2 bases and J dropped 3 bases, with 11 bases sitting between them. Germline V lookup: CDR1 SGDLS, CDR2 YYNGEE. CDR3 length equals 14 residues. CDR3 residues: CASSVERGEETQYF. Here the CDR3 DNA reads TGTGCCAGCAGCGTTGAAAGGGGGGAAGAGACCCAGTACTTC.

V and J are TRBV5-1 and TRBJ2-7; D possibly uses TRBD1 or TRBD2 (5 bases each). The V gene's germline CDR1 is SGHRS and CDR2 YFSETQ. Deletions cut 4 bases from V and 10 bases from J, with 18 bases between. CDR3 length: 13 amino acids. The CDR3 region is CASSLRGTRDQYF. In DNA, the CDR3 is TGCGCCAGCAGCCTTCGGGGCACGCGCGACCAGTACTTC.

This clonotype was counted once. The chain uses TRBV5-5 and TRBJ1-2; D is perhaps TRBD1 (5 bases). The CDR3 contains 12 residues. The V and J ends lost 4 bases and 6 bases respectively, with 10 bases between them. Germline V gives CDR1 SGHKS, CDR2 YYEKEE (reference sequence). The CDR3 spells CASSVEGDGYTF. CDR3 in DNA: TGTGCCAGCAGCGTCGAAGGGGATGGCTACACCTTC.

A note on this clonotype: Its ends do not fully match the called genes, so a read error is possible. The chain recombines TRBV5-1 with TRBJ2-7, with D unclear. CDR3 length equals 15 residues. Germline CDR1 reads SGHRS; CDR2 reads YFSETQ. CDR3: CASSPPAGRGYEQYF. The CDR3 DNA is TGTGCCAGCAGCCCACCGGCAGGACGAGGCTACGAGCAGTACTTC.

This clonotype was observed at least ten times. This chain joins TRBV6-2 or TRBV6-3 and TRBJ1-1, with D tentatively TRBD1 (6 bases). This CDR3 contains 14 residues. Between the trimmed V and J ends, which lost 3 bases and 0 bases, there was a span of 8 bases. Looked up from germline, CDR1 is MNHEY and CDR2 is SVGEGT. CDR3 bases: TGTGCCAGCAGTTATGGGGGCCTGAACACTGAAGCTTTCTTT. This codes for CASSYGGLNTEAFF.

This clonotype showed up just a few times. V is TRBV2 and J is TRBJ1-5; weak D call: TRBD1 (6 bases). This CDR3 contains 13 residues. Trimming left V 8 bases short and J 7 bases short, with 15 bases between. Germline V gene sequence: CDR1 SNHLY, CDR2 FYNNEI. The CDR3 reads CASSPEGGQPQHF. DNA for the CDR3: TGTGCCAGCTCCCCAGAGGGGGGACAGCCCCAGCATTTT. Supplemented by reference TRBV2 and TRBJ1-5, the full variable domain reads EPEVTQTPSHQVTQMGQEVILRCVPISNHLYFYWYRQILGQKVEFLVSFYNNEISEKSEIFDDQFSVERPDGSNFTLKIRSTKLEDSAMYFCASSPEGGQPQHFGDGTRLSIL.

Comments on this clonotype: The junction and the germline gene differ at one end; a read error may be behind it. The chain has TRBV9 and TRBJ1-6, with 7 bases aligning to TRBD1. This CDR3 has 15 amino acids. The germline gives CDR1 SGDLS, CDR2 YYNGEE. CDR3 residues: CAISARDSHDTALHF. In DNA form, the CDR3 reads TGTGCCATCAGCGCGCGGGACAGCCATGATACAGCCCTCCACTTT.

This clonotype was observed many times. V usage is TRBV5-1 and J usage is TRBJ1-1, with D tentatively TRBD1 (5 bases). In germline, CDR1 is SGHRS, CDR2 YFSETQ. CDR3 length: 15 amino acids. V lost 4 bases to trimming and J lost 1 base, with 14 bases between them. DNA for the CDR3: TGCGCCAGCAGCGCGGGTTGGAGGGGGAACACTGAAGCTTTCTTT. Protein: CASSAGWRGNTEAFF.

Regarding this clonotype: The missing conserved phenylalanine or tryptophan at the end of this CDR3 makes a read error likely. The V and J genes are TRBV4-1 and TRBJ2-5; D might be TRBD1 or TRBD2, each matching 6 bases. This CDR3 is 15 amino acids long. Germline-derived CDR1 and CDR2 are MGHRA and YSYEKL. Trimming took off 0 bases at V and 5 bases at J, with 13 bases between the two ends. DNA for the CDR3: TGCGCCAGCAGCCAAGAAAGGGGGGCCGGGGAGACCCAGTACCTC. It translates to CASSQERGAGETQYL.

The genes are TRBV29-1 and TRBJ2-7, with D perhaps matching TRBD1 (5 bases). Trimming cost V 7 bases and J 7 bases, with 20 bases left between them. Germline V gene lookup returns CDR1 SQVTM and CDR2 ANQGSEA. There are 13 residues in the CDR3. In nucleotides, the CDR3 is TGCAGCGCTCAGCATACAGGCGACGGAGAGCAGTACTTC. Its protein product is CSAQHTGDGEQYF.

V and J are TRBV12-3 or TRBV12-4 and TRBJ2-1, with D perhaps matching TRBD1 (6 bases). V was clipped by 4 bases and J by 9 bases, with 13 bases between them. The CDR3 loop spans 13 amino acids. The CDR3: CASSSDRFGEQFF. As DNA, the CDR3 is TGTGCCAGCAGTTCGGACAGATTTGGTGAGCAGTTCTTC.

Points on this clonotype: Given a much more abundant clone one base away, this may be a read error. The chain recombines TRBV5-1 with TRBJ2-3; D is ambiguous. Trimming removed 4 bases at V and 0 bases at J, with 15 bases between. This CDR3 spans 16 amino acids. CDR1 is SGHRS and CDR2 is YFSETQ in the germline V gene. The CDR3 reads CASSQGGSASTDTQYF. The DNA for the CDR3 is TGCGCCAGCAGCCAAGGTGGGTCGGCTAGCACAGATACGCAGTATTTT. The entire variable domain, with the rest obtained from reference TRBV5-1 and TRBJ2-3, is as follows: KAGVTQTPRYLIKTRGQQVTLSCSPISGHRSVSWYQQTPGQGLQFLFEYFSETQRNKGNFPGRFSGRQFSNSRSEMNVSTLELGDSALYLCASSQGGSASTDTQYFGPGTRLTVL.

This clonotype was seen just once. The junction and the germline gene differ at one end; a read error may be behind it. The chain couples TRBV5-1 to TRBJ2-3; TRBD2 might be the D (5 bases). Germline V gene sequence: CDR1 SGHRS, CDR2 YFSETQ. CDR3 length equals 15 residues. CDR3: CASSVEGTDTDTQYF. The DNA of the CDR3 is TGTGCCAGCAGCGTAGAGGGCACAGATACAGATACGCAGTATTTT.

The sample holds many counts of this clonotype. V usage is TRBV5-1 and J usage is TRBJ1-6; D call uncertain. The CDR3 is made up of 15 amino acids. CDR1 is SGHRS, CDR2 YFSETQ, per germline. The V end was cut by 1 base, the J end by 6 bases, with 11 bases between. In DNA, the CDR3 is TGCGCCAGCAGCTTGTCTGGGGATCGTAATTCACCCCTCCACTTT. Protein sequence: CASSLSGDRNSPLHF.

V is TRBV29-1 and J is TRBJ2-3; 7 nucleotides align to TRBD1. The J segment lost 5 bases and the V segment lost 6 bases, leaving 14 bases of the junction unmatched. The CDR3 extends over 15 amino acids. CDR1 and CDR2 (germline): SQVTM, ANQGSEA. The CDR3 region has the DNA TGCAGCGTCAACTCCGGGACAGCCCCCGGAGATACGCAGTATTTT. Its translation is CSVNSGTAPGDTQYF.

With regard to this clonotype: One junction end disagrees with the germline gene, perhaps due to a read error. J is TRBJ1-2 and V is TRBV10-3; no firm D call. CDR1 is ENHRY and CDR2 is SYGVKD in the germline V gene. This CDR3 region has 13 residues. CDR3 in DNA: TGTGCCATCGCGGCGGGCGCGTTATATGGATACACCTTC. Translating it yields CAIAAGALYGYTF.

CDR3 amino acids: CASSIAGAGETHYQPQHF. For the CDR3, the DNA is TGTGCCAGCAGTATAGCGGGCGCGGGGGAGACTCACTACCAGCCCCAGCATTTT. V and J are TRBV7-8 and TRBJ1-5; TRBD1 is a possible D gene (5 bases). The CDR3 is 18 amino acids. Trimming shortened V by 6 bases and J by 7 bases, and 28 bases separated the two germline ends. Per germline, CDR1 SGHVS and CDR2 FQNEAQ.